This T cell receptor (beta chain) was obtained from a study of T cell responses to AZD1222 COVID-19 vaccine. The assay was immunoSEQ multiplex PCR, and TCRdb's table has in-frame clones only and misses some. The repertoire includes about 180,000 clones, around nine tenths of them detected once, and roughly 10% sits in the top ten. Germline assignment: CDR1 DFQATT and CDR2 SNEGSKA (reference sequence). CDR3 size: 15 residues. V lost 3 bases and J lost 0, with 14 bases in between. The sample consisted of peripheral blood, taken 28 days after the second AZD1222 dose. The TCR sequence derives from an adult who received the AZD1222 COVID-19 vaccine. The chain couples TRBV20-1 to TRBJ1-1; D is undetermined. DNA of the CDR3: TGCAGTGCTAGTAGTACGGGAGGAATGAACACTGAAGCTTTCTTT. This encodes CSASSTGGMNTEAFF.